These 9 T cell receptor beta chains were all obtained from the same sample, sequenced in a study of Ad26.COV2.S vaccination and SARS-CoV-2 variants. Repertoires were generated with immunoSEQ multiplex PCR, while TCRdb's copy carries only in-frame clones and drops some. The repertoire consists of over 250,000 clones, with 80% to 90% occurring once and the leading ten covering about 3.5%. Regarding treatment: roughly 20 received Ad26.COV2.S at low or high dose, single or two shots; about 5 received placebo; per-sample allocation not given. Sampling occurred on day 63 after the first vaccine or placebo injection. Sequenced here: peripheral blood, sampled in a trial of Ad26.COV2.S vaccine versus placebo. These receptors came from a person aged 18-65 years who received the Ad26.COV2.S COVID-19 vaccine or a placebo.

There are a few counts of this clone. The chain employs TRBV21-1 and TRBJ1-1; the table's D gene call, TRBD1, was not cross checked with the DNA. TRBV21-1 is a pseudogene locus. This CDR3 comprises 15 residues. In DNA form, the CDR3 reads TGTGCCAGCAGCAAGACAGGGTCGAAGGGGACTGAAGCTTTCTTT. Its protein is CASSKTGSKGTEAFF.

As for this clone: The same CDR3 arises from other DNA sequences in this sample as well. The chain has TRBV3-1 (or the pseudogene TRBV3-2) and TRBJ2-5, with D unclear. This CDR3 has 12 residues. Germline CDR1 is LGHDT and CDR2 is YNNKEL (reference sequence). V shed 0 bases and J shed 4 bases, with 3 bases lying between them. The CDR3 sequence: CASSQDRETQYF. The CDR3 DNA sequence: TGTGCCAGCAGCCAAGATCGAGAGACCCAGTACTTC.

The chain carries TRBV2 and TRBJ1-6; a weak D match, TRBD1 (6 bases). Germline V gene sequence: CDR1 SNHLY, CDR2 FYNNEI. Trimming took 8 bases from V and 7 from J, leaving 15 bases between them. The CDR3 length is 14 residues. In DNA, the CDR3 is TGTGCCAGCCGCTTCGGACAGCCAAATTCACCCCTCCACTTT. The encoded protein is CASRFGQPNSPLHF.

V is TRBV11-3 and J is TRBJ2-3; 9 bases map to TRBD2. Trimming at V came to 2 bases and at J to 0 bases, leaving 6 bases not matched to a gene. Germline lookup yields CDR1 SGHNT and CDR2 YENEEA. The CDR3 length is 17 residues. In nucleotides, the CDR3 is TGTGCCAGCAGCTTAAGCCTAGCGGGATCCAGCACAGATACGCAGTATTTT. This encodes CASSLSLAGSSTDTQYF.

The chain employs TRBV15 and TRBJ2-3; D is possibly TRBD2 (5 bases). CDR1 LNHNV and CDR2 YYDKDF come from the germline V gene (reference sequence). V lost 3 bases and J lost 4, with 17 bases in between. The CDR3 has 16 amino acids. The CDR3 loop reads CATSRRVVPGADTQYF. In nucleotides, the CDR3 is TGTGCCACCAGCAGGCGAGTAGTCCCCGGGGCAGATACGCAGTATTTT.

This sequence joins TRBV10-3 and TRBJ2-5, with D hard to call. Looked up from germline, CDR1 is ENHRY and CDR2 is SYGVKD. The V end was cut by 0 bases, the J end by 3 bases, with 11 bases between. The CDR3 covers 15 residues. CDR3 in DNA: TGTGCCATCAGTGAGTCTGGGCCAGAAAAAGAGACCCAGTACTTC. Its translation is CAISESGPEKETQYF.

The chain's CDR3 is CASSSRGVSGPLGAYEQYF. In DNA form, the CDR3 reads TGTGCCAGCAGCTCCCGGGGGGTTAGCGGACCACTGGGAGCCTACGAGCAGTACTTC. The chain links TRBV21-1 to TRBJ2-7; the DNA was not used to check the table's D call, TRBD2. TRBV21-1 is a recognized pseudogene. CDR3 length: 19 residues.

The V gene is TRBV29-1, the J gene TRBJ1-1; tentatively, D is TRBD1 (5 bases). Germline-derived CDR1 and CDR2 are SQVTM and ANQGSEA. The CDR3 has 12 amino acids. Trimming left V 4 bases short and J 3 bases short, with 9 bases between. CDR3 protein: CSVASRDTEAFF. DNA for the CDR3: TGCAGCGTTGCTTCCAGGGACACTGAAGCTTTCTTT.

The chain has TRBV9 and TRBJ2-3; 11 bases are shared with TRBD2. This CDR3 is 16 amino acids long. V trimming: 3 bases; J trimming: 1 base; junction bases outside the gene matches: 4. Germline assignment: CDR1 SGDLS and CDR2 YYNGEE. The CDR3 DNA follows: TGTGCCAGCAGCGGACGACTAGCGGGACGCACAGATACGCAGTATTTT. As protein: CASSGRLAGRTDTQYF.